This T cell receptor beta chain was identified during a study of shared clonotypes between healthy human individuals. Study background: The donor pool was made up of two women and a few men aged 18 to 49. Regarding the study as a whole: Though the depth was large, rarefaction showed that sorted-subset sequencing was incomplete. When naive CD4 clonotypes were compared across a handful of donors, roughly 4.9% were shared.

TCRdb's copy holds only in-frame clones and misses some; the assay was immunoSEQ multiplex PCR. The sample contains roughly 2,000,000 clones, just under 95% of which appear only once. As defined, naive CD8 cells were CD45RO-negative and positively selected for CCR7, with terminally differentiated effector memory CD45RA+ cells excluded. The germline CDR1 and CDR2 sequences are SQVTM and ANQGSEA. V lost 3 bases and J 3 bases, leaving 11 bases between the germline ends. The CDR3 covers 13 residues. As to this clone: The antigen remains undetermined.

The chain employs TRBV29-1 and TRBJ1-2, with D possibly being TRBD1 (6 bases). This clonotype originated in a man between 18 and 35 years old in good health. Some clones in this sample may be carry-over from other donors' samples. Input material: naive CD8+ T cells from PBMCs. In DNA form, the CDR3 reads TGCAGCGTTGATCAGGGGTTGGACTATGGCTACACCTTC. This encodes CSVDQGLDYGYTF.